Listed below are T cell receptor beta chains from one sample, sequenced in a study of T cells in localized non-small cell lung cancer. Generated by immunoSEQ multiplex PCR, the TCRdb table keeps only in-frame clones and is missing some. The sample holds several thousand clones, about 18% seen once. Sequencing was performed on lung tumor tissue, taken before any cancer treatment. All receptors come from a man aged 40 to 75 with stage I lung adenocarcinoma. CDR3s leave out the opening cysteine and the closing phenylalanine or tryptophan. The order of the fields is J gene, clone size, CDR3 length, V gene, CDR3 protein. Clone size is shown for a subset of rows, as once, few, many or a class of expanded clone.

TRBJ2-2 | medium-sized | 14 | TRBV11-3 | ASSLTGRPDTGELF
TRBJ1-1 | few | 11 | TRBV14 | ASSQKGNTEAF
TRBJ2-5 | NA | 14 | TRBV11-3 | ASSVWASTIQETQY
TRBJ1-6 | NA | 11 | TRBV19 | ASSIVISSPLH
TRBJ2-6 | NA | 11 | TRBV2 | ASSRGAANVLT
TRBJ2-3 | medium-sized | 13 | TRBV6-8 | ASSYSGVGTDTQY
TRBJ1-6 | NA | 13 | TRBV29-1 | SVEDPTGYDSPLH
TRBJ2-3 | NA | 12 | TRBV19 | ASSIAPGTAEEY
TRBJ2-3 | NA | 14 | TRBV14 | ASSLKTSGSTDTQY
TRBJ1-6 | NA | 12 | TRBV6-8 | ASSAGPYNSPLH
TRBJ2-4 | NA | 13 | TRBV11-3 | ASSSQTGGRNIQY
TRBJ2-6 | few | 15 | TRBV18 | ASSPGTGSSGANVLT
TRBJ1-1 | NA | 11 | TRBV6-8 | ASSQRGNTEAF
TRBJ1-2 | NA | 15 | TRBV11-3 | ASSLGSPGQGVRGYT
TRBJ2-2 | NA | 13 | TRBV11-3 | ASSLKLGGTGELF
TRBJ2-5 | few | 14 | TRBV11-3 | ASSPRGATNQETQY
TRBJ1-5 | NA | 11 | TRBV19 | ASSREGYQPQH
TRBJ1-2 | NA | 13 | TRBV6-8 | ASSRSGGDGGGYT
TRBJ1-2 | medium-sized | 12 | TRBV6-8 | ASSAGQGAGGYT
TRBJ1-1 | NA | 12 | TRBV19 | ASSIRQAGTEAF
TRBJ1-1 | NA | 14 | TRBV5-1 | ASSLPFGQGGTEAF
TRBJ2-2 | NA | 13 | TRBV18 | ASSPDRGNTGELF
TRBJ2-2 | large | 13 | TRBV11-3 | ASSSLSGTAGELF
TRBJ1-6 | NA | 14 | TRBV11-3 | ASSLRSTGGGSPLH
TRBJ1-1 | medium-sized | 10 | TRBV18 | ASSPQGTEAF
TRBJ2-3 | NA | 13 | TRBV14 | ASSQGLVSTDTQY
TRBJ1-1 | NA | 12 | TRBV11-3 | ASSLGQLLAEAF
TRBJ1-2 | many | 13 | TRBV4-1 | ASSQVVADNYGYT
TRBJ1-1 | medium-sized | 13 | TRBV28 | ASSFDRPMNTEAF
TRBJ1-3 | NA | 10 | TRBV28 | AAWTTGNTIY
TRBJ2-7 | NA | 11 | TRBV18 | ASSPVSVGEQY
TRBJ2-1 | few | 13 | TRBV5-1 | ASSLFGRYDNEQF
TRBJ1-1 | NA | 13 | TRBV11-3 | ASSLRSTGRSEAF
TRBJ2-1 | NA | 15 | TRBV29-1 | SVEAGDPEGSYNEQF
TRBJ2-5 | NA | 15 | TRBV12-5 | ASAPLRGREVGETQY
TRBJ2-2 | NA | 16 | TRBV11-3 | ASSALKTGASNTGELF
TRBJ1-2 | few | 12 | TRBV6-8 | ASSFLGGGYGYT
TRBJ2-5 | NA | 12 | TRBV6-8 | ASKIGQGQGAQY
TRBJ2-1 | NA | 12 | TRBV29-1 | SVSQSGSYNEQF
TRBJ1-1 | NA | 10 | TRBV6-8 | ASSYSGKEAF
TRBJ2-1 | medium-sized | 13 | TRBV11-3 | ASSLGGAGYNEQF
TRBJ2-1 | NA | 13 | TRBV11-3 | ASSPREGAYNEQF
TRBJ1-5 | many | 10 | TRBV9 | ASTYGGQPQH
TRBJ2-1 | few | 12 | TRBV11-3 | ASSLEGSYNEQF